The 26 T cell receptor beta chains reported below all come from one sample, sequenced in a study of T cell changes during pregnancy in multiple sclerosis. Assay used: immunoSEQ multiplex PCR; TCRdb lists only in-frame clones, some missing. The sample has roughly 110,000 clones, 91% seen once; the top ten hold roughly 1.5%. Sequenced here: peripheral blood, sampled before pregnancy. The receptor set was obtained from a female donor with multiple sclerosis, enrolled in a pregnancy study.

The rearrangement joins TRBV2 to TRBJ2-3; 16 bases match TRBD2. This CDR3 region has 17 residues. Germline assignment: CDR1 SNHLY and CDR2 FYNNEI. V gave up 4 bases and J gave up 3 bases; unmatched junction bases: 4. CDR3 sequence (DNA): TGTGCCAGCAGTGTGGGACTAGCGGGGGGGCAAACAGATACGCAGTATTTT. Amino acids: CASSVGLAGGQTDTQYF.

The rearrangement uses TRBV9 and TRBJ2-3; TRBD2 might be the D (6 bases). Trimming took 0 bases from V and 2 from J, leaving 16 bases between them. Looked up from germline, CDR1 is SGDLS and CDR2 is YYNGEE. The CDR3 loop spans 17 amino acids. CDR3 bases: TGTGCCAGCAGCGTAGAAGTTAGCGGCCTATTCACAGATACGCAGTATTTT. It translates to CASSVEVSGLFTDTQYF.

The CDR3 here is CATSRDALNGAFF. CDR3 nucleotides: TGTGCCACCAGCAGAGATGCACTCAACGGGGCTTTCTTT. The gene calls are TRBV15 and TRBJ1-1; no reliable D call. The CDR3 runs to 13 residues. V was pared by 0 bases and J by 11 bases, with 13 bases between. CDR1 LNHNV and CDR2 YYDKDF come from the germline V gene (reference sequence).

The genes are TRBV4-1 and TRBJ1-1; perhaps TRBD1 as D (5 bases). CDR3 size: 16 residues. V shed 1 base and J shed 5 bases, with 17 bases lying between them. CDR1 is MGHRA and CDR2 is YSYEKL in the germline V gene. The CDR3 sequence is CASSQVLLSEGTEAFF. In DNA form, the CDR3 reads TGCGCCAGCAGCCAAGTGTTGTTATCGGAGGGGACTGAAGCTTTCTTT.

The genes are TRBV6-5 and TRBJ2-7; possible D gene TRBD2, 6 bases. The CDR3 covers 15 residues. V was clipped by 6 bases and J by 1 base, with 16 bases between them. The germline CDR1 and CDR2 sequences are MNHEY and SVGAGI. CDR3 bases: TGTGCCAGCAGCCCGGATTCGAGCGGGTCCTACGAGCAGTACTTC. Its translation: CASSPDSSGSYEQYF.

This clone was counted once. The genes are TRBV2 and TRBJ2-5; D gene ambiguous. CDR3 length: 18 amino acids. The V gene's germline CDR1 is SNHLY and CDR2 FYNNEI. Trimming shortened V by 0 bases and J by 3 bases, and 20 bases separated the two germline ends. CDR3 sequence (DNA): TGTGCCAGCAGTGAAGCGCCAACGCAGGCGCCTGACGAAGAGACCCAGTACTTC. Protein sequence: CASSEAPTQAPDEETQYF.

The chain recombines TRBV11-3 with TRBJ1-3; 7 bases map to TRBD1. Germline V lookup: CDR1 SGHNT, CDR2 YENEEA. After removal of 1 base from V and 4 bases from J, the junction contained 1 base not matched to a gene. The CDR3 runs 14 residues. CDR3 nucleotides: TGTGCCAGCAGCTTAGGGGACAGAGGAAACACCATATATTTT. It specifies CASSLGDRGNTIYF.

The chain is built from TRBV27 and TRBJ1-1; TRBD1 might be the D (5 bases). CDR1 and CDR2 (germline): MNHEY, SMNVEV (reference sequence). V dropped 8 bases and J dropped 7 bases, with 11 bases sitting between them. The CDR3 runs to 11 residues. CDR3 residues: CASFQGIEAFF. CDR3 nucleotide sequence: TGTGCCAGCTTTCAGGGAATTGAAGCTTTCTTT.

The chain carries TRBV7-2 and TRBJ2-7; TRBD1 is a possible D gene (6 bases). V was clipped by 2 bases and J by 5 bases, with 7 bases between them. The CDR3 extends over 12 amino acids. The germline gives CDR1 SGHTA, CDR2 FQGNSA. CDR3 residues: CASSLWGHEQYF. In nucleotides, the CDR3 is TGTGCCAGCAGCTTATGGGGGCACGAGCAGTACTTC.

The rearrangement links TRBV7-3 to TRBJ1-1; D uncertain. Trimming pared 1 base from V and 0 bases from J, leaving 3 bases between. Germline V gene sequence: CDR1 SGHTA, CDR2 FQGTGA. This CDR3 comprises 13 residues. The CDR3 DNA is TGTGCCAGCAGCTTAAGTATGAACACTGAAGCTTTCTTT. It encodes CASSLSMNTEAFF.

The chain combines TRBV2 with TRBJ1-1; 7 nucleotides line up with TRBD1. The germline gives CDR1 SNHLY, CDR2 FYNNEI. The CDR3 extends over 14 amino acids. The V segment lost 6 bases and the J segment 6 bases; nucleotides outside the gene matches: 10. The CDR3 loop is CASRDSTGDAEAFF. The CDR3 bases are TGTGCCAGCAGAGATAGCACAGGGGACGCTGAAGCTTTCTTT.

This chain connects TRBV6-6 to TRBJ1-1, with a possible D match to TRBD1 (5 bases). The V end lost 2 bases, the J end lost 1 base, and 8 bases lay between the germline ends. The CDR3 runs to 14 residues. CDR1 is MNHNY and CDR2 is SVGAGI in the germline V gene (reference sequence). The CDR3 DNA is TGTGCCAGCAGTTACGGAGGGGAGAACACTGAAGCTTTCTTT. Its translation: CASSYGGENTEAFF.

The chain couples TRBV6-5 to TRBJ1-1; D call uncertain. V was clipped by 5 bases and J by 5 bases, with 6 bases between them. The CDR3 runs 11 residues. Germline V gene sequence: CDR1 MNHEY, CDR2 SVGAGI. In DNA form, the CDR3 reads TGTGCCAGCAGTCCGCGGACTGAAGCTTTCTTT. Its translation is CASSPRTEAFF.

This clone appeared a few times. V and J are TRBV30 and TRBJ1-1; D possibly corresponds to TRBD1 (5 bases). Per germline, CDR1 GTSNPN and CDR2 SVGIG (reference sequence). This CDR3 is built from 14 residues. Trimming left V 0 bases short and J 4 bases short, with 12 bases between. CDR3 protein: CAWSVRRASTEAFF. Here the CDR3 DNA reads TGTGCCTGGAGTGTACGCAGGGCGAGCACTGAAGCTTTCTTT.

This clone has more than one count but fewer than ten. The chain is built from TRBV19 and TRBJ1-6, with 7 bases matching TRBD1. V lost 3 bases and J lost 11; bases outside the gene matches: 7. Germline loops: CDR1 LNHDA, CDR2 SQIVND (reference sequence). This CDR3 contains 14 residues. In nucleotides, the CDR3 is TGTGCCAGTAGTATTGACAGGGTGTCGGCACCCCTCCACTTT. Protein: CASSIDRVSAPLHF.

The rearrangement joins TRBV5-1 to TRBJ1-2; D remains ambiguous. The CDR3 is 14 amino acids. Germline CDR1 SGHRS, CDR2 YFSETQ. The germline V and J ends were trimmed by 2 bases and 7 bases, with 15 bases remaining between them. CDR3: CASSFNGVTGGYTF. CDR3 sequence (DNA): TGCGCCAGCAGCTTTAACGGGGTAACGGGTGGCTACACCTTC. The full variable domain, in which reference TRBV5-1 and TRBJ1-2 provide the parts outside the CDR3, is KAGVTQTPRYLIKTRGQQVTLSCSPISGHRSVSWYQQTPGQGLQFLFEYFSETQRNKGNFPGRFSGRQFSNSRSEMNVSTLELGDSALYLCASSFNGVTGGYTFGSGTRLTVV.

V and J are TRBV2 and TRBJ1-4; the match to TRBD1 covers 7 bases. J was trimmed by 0 bases and V by 3 bases; bases with no gene match: 1. CDR1 and CDR2 from the germline V gene are SNHLY and FYNNEI. CDR3 length equals 15 residues. The CDR3 protein is CASSDRGPTNEKLFF. In DNA, the CDR3 is TGTGCCAGCAGTGATAGGGGGCCAACTAATGAAAAACTGTTTTTT.

This chain connects TRBV5-1 to TRBJ1-2, with D possibly matching TRBD1 (6 bases). Trimming removed 3 bases from V and 1 base from J, with 19 bases in between. The CDR3 totals 17 residues. In germline, CDR1 is SGHRS, CDR2 YFSETQ. The CDR3 sequence is CASSSGQNLKFNYGYTF. For the CDR3, the DNA is TGCGCCAGCAGCTCTGGACAGAACCTCAAGTTTAACTATGGCTACACCTTC.

The V and J genes are TRBV2 and TRBJ2-7; 7 nucleotides line up with TRBD1. The CDR3 length is 13 residues. With 5 bases clipped from V and 2 bases from J, the junction kept 3 bases outside the gene matches. In germline, CDR1 is SNHLY, CDR2 FYNNEI. CDR3 sequence (DNA): TGTGCCAGCAGTCGGGACAGCGCCTACGAGCAGTACTTC. Amino acid sequence: CASSRDSAYEQYF.

The rearrangement uses TRBV9 and TRBJ1-1; D perhaps matches TRBD1 (6 bases). The CDR3 extends over 15 amino acids. Per germline, CDR1 SGDLS and CDR2 YYNGEE. V was trimmed by 3 bases and J by 1 base, leaving 13 bases between them. In nucleotides, the CDR3 is TGTGCCAGCAGCGGGAGGACAGACAAGAACACTGAAGCTTTCTTT. Its translation is CASSGRTDKNTEAFF. Full variable domain (outside the CDR3, taken from reference TRBV9 and TRBJ1-1): DSGVTQTPKHLITATGQRVTLRCSPRSGDLSVYWYQQSLDQGLQFLIQYYNGEERAKGNILERFSAQQFPDLHSELNLSSLELGDSALYFCASSGRTDKNTEAFFGQGTRLTVV.

The chain couples TRBV9 to TRBJ2-1, with 13 bases matching TRBD2. The CDR3 spans 15 residues. The germline V gene has CDR1 SGDLS and CDR2 YYNGEE. The trim removed 4 bases at V and 4 bases at J, leaving 2 bases unmatched. Here the CDR3 DNA reads TGTGCCAGCAGCTTGACTAGCGGGGGGTACAATGAGCAGTTCTTC. It specifies CASSLTSGGYNEQFF.

J is TRBJ1-2 and V is TRBV4-1; a possible D gene is TRBD1 (5 bases). Germline-derived CDR1 and CDR2 are MGHRA and YSYEKL. This CDR3 region has 19 residues. V lost 1 base and J 2 bases, leaving 23 bases between the germline ends. The CDR3 region is CASSQGRQTRRPSNYGYTF. In DNA form, the CDR3 reads TGCGCCAGCAGCCAAGGGCGACAGACCAGGAGACCTTCAAACTATGGCTACACCTTC.

This CDR3 is CASSVGQGYGAEAFF. The CDR3 DNA is TGTGCCAGCAGCGTAGGACAGGGATATGGAGCTGAAGCTTTCTTT. This chain uses TRBV9 with TRBJ1-1, with TRBD1 matching 7 bases. V was clipped by 0 bases and J by 6 bases; unmatched bases: 8. The CDR3 is 15 amino acids. Germline CDR1 SGDLS, CDR2 YYNGEE.

V usage is TRBV6-5 and J usage is TRBJ1-1; 7 nucleotides line up with TRBD1. The germline V gene has CDR1 MNHEY and CDR2 SVGAGI. The CDR3 is 14 amino acids. The ends lost 4 bases at V and 5 bases at J; junction bases unmatched: 7. This CDR3 is CASSWGQRVTEAFF. In nucleotides, the CDR3 is TGTGCCAGCAGTTGGGGACAGAGAGTGACTGAAGCTTTCTTT.

The chain couples TRBV19 to TRBJ1-1; no reliable D call. CDR1 LNHDA and CDR2 SQIVND come from the germline V gene (reference sequence). The CDR3 length is 13 residues. V shed 3 bases and J shed 1 base, with 6 bases lying between them. The CDR3 sequence: CASSISSNTEAFF. CDR3 DNA sequence: TGTGCCAGTAGTATCTCCTCGAACACTGAAGCTTTCTTT.

V is TRBV28 and J is TRBJ1-2; no firm D call. V was clipped by 7 bases and J by 4 bases, with 25 bases between them. The V gene's germline CDR1 is MDHEN and CDR2 SYDVKM. There are 17 residues in the CDR3. CDR3 residues: CASNRPRFSDDLYGYTF. CDR3 coding DNA: TGTGCCAGCAATCGTCCGCGGTTTAGCGATGACCTCTATGGCTACACCTTC.